Following are 27 T cell receptor beta chains from one sample sequenced in a study of T cell responses to AZD1222 COVID-19 vaccine. Measured with immunoSEQ multiplex PCR; TCRdb has only the in-frame clones, and not every one. In the table there are approximately 45,000 clones, around 88% of which are singletons. Sequencing was performed on peripheral blood, taken 28 days after the second AZD1222 dose. Receptor source: an adult who received the AZD1222 COVID-19 vaccine.

This chain connects TRBV19 to TRBJ1-5; the D is unclear. Germline-derived CDR1 and CDR2 are LNHDA and SQIVND (reference sequence). There are 14 residues in the CDR3. Trimming took 5 bases from V and 6 from J, leaving 14 bases between them. In DNA form, the CDR3 reads TGTGCCAGTAGTTTCCCGGGGATGCCTCAGCCCCAGCATTTT. Translation gives CASSFPGMPQPQHF.

The chain recombines TRBV7-2 with TRBJ2-6, with 7 bases fitting TRBD1. This CDR3 region has 18 residues. CDR1 and CDR2 (germline): SGHTA, FQGNSA. V gave up 5 bases and J gave up 0 bases; unmatched junction bases: 10. CDR3 sequence: CASSPIGTANSGANVLTF. DNA of the CDR3: TGTGCCAGCAGCCCAATCGGGACAGCTAACTCTGGGGCCAACGTCCTGACTTTC.

This sequence joins TRBV30 and TRBJ1-1, with a possible D match to TRBD1 (5 bases). CDR1 and CDR2 (germline): GTSNPN, SVGIG (reference sequence). CDR3 size: 14 residues. V lost 0 bases, J lost 7 bases, and 15 bases lay in between. The CDR3 protein is CAWSVPGIVGEAFF. CDR3 nucleotides: TGTGCCTGGAGTGTCCCAGGGATCGTTGGTGAAGCTTTCTTT.

The chain recombines TRBV5-1 with TRBJ1-5; D gene uncertain. CDR3 length: 14 residues. The germline CDR1 and CDR2 sequences are SGHRS and YFSETQ. Deletions cut 0 bases from V and 3 bases from J, with 7 bases between. DNA for the CDR3: TGCGCCAGCAGCTTGGGCAGGCTCAATCAGCCCCAGCATTTT. Translated, it gives CASSLGRLNQPQHF.

The chain carries TRBV9 and TRBJ1-5, with D perhaps TRBD1 (5 bases). Germline values: CDR1 SGDLS, CDR2 YYNGEE. Trimming removed 2 bases from V and 0 bases from J, with 9 bases in between. This CDR3 spans 15 amino acids. Here the CDR3 reads CASSVGPNSNQPQHF. CDR3 DNA: TGTGCCAGCAGCGTGGGACCTAATAGCAATCAGCCCCAGCATTTT. Combining the CDR3 with reference TRBV9 and TRBJ1-5 gives the whole variable domain DSGVTQTPKHLITATGQRVTLRCSPRSGDLSVYWYQQSLDQGLQFLIQYYNGEERAKGNILERFSAQQFPDLHSELNLSSLELGDSALYFCASSVGPNSNQPQHFGDGTRLSIL.

V gene TRBV7-9 combines with J gene TRBJ1-2; 8 bases are a match to TRBD1. Germline CDR1 and CDR2: SEHNR and FQNEAQ (reference sequence). V shed 1 base and J 8 bases; nucleotides not matched to a gene: 6. CDR3 length equals 14 residues. In DNA form, the CDR3 reads TGTGCCAGCAGCTTAGACGGACAGGGTGGCGGCTACACCTTC. Its protein is CASSLDGQGGGYTF.

The J gene is TRBJ2-2, the V gene TRBV7-2; TRBD2 is a possible D gene (6 bases). There are 15 residues in the CDR3. Trimming pared 3 bases from V and 1 base from J, leaving 9 bases between. Looked up from germline, CDR1 is SGHTA and CDR2 is FQGNSA. The CDR3 loop is CASSFHGRNTGELFF. The CDR3 DNA reads TGTGCCAGCAGCTTCCACGGGAGGAACACCGGGGAGCTGTTTTTT.

The CDR3 loop is CASSPFGHENTEAFF. CDR3 in DNA: TGTGCCAGCAGCCCCTTTGGACATGAGAACACTGAAGCTTTCTTT. The chain joins TRBV3-1 (or the pseudogene TRBV3-2) to TRBJ1-1; D is perhaps TRBD1 (5 bases). V was pared by 4 bases and J by 1 base, with 13 bases between. Germline V gene data show CDR1 as LGHDT and CDR2 as YNNKEL (reference sequence). This CDR3 is built from 15 residues.

The chain recombines TRBV19 with TRBJ1-2; 7 nucleotides match TRBD1. V trimming: 5 bases; J trimming: 7 bases; junction bases outside the gene matches: 10. This CDR3 contains 14 residues. Germline loops: CDR1 LNHDA, CDR2 SQIVND (reference sequence). The CDR3 is CASSWPGGVVGYTF. The DNA of the CDR3 is TGTGCCAGTAGTTGGCCAGGGGGGGTAGTTGGCTACACCTTC.

J is TRBJ2-7 and V is TRBV7-2, with unresolved D. This CDR3 spans 15 amino acids. Germline CDR1 and CDR2: SGHTA and FQGNSA. V was trimmed by 2 bases and J by 2 bases, leaving 13 bases between them. Here the CDR3 reads CASSLSPSPPYEQYF. The CDR3 DNA reads TGTGCCAGCAGCTTAAGTCCTAGTCCCCCCTACGAGCAGTACTTC.

In its sample, this clone was seen a few times. The rearrangement joins TRBV6-5 to TRBJ1-5; 10 nucleotides agree with TRBD1. This CDR3 has 15 residues. Looked up from germline, CDR1 is MNHEY and CDR2 is SVGAGI. The trim removed 6 bases at V and 5 bases at J, leaving 7 bases unmatched. The CDR3 region has the DNA TGTGCCAGCAGACGGGACAGGGGAGTACATCAGCCCCAGCATTTT. It encodes CASRRDRGVHQPQHF.

The chain recombines TRBV6-5 with TRBJ1-6, with 7 nucleotides matching TRBD1. V was pared by 4 bases and J by 10 bases, with 7 bases of the junction left unmatched. This CDR3 region has 14 residues. Germline CDR1 and CDR2: MNHEY and SVGAGI. The CDR3 sequence: CASSSPGDSSPLHF. CDR3 nucleotides: TGTGCCAGCAGTTCGCCAGGGGACAGCTCACCCCTCCACTTT.

This clone was picked up one time. The rearrangement uses TRBV19 and TRBJ1-1; D is unclear. Trimming removed 3 bases from V and 0 bases from J, with 5 bases in between. CDR1 and CDR2 from the germline V gene are LNHDA and SQIVND (reference sequence). The CDR3 has 13 residues. CDR3 bases: TGTGCCAGTAGTATGTACCTGAACACTGAAGCTTTCTTT. It translates to CASSMYLNTEAFF.

The rearrangement uses TRBV12-3 or TRBV12-4 and TRBJ2-1; TRBD1 might be the D (6 bases). This CDR3 spans 13 amino acids. Trimming cost V 1 base and J 7 bases, with 8 bases left between them. The CDR3 sequence: CASSLGTANEQFF. CDR3 nucleotides: TGTGCCAGCAGTTTAGGGACAGCGAATGAGCAGTTCTTC.

The gene calls are TRBV5-1 and TRBJ2-7, with TRBD1 identical over 7 bases. From germline, CDR1 is SGHRS and CDR2 YFSETQ. This CDR3 has 15 amino acids. Trimming cost V 0 bases and J 1 base; bases outside gene matches: 4. CDR3 in amino acids: CASSLAGTASYEQYF. The DNA for the CDR3 is TGCGCCAGCAGCTTGGCCGGGACAGCGTCCTACGAGCAGTACTTC.

The rearrangement joins TRBV6-5 to TRBJ1-6; D unclear. The V and J ends lost 6 bases and 9 bases respectively, with 12 bases between them. This CDR3 has 13 amino acids. Germline V CDR1 and CDR2: MNHEY, SVGAGI. The CDR3 region is CASRVVRSSPLHF. For the CDR3, the DNA is TGTGCCAGCAGAGTCGTACGTAGTTCACCCCTCCACTTT.

This clone was seen a few times. J is TRBJ2-7 and V is TRBV6-6; D may correspond to TRBD1 or TRBD2 (5 bases each). The germline V gene has CDR1 MNHNY and CDR2 SVGAGI (reference sequence). V dropped 0 bases and J dropped 5 bases, with 5 bases sitting between them. CDR3 length equals 12 residues. Written as DNA, the CDR3 is TGTGCCAGCAGTTACTCGGGGGACGAGCAGTACTTC. This gives the protein CASSYSGDEQYF.

Regarding this clone: At one end the junction does not follow the germline gene, possibly because of a read error. The chain links TRBV12-3 or TRBV12-4 to TRBJ2-7; D is undetermined. The CDR3 contains 13 residues. The CDR3 region is CASSQSPRRQALF. CDR3 in DNA: TGTGCCAGCAGCCAAAGCCCCCGTCGTCAGGCTCTCTTC.

The chain is built from TRBV24-1 and TRBJ2-7, with 9 positions matching TRBD1. J was trimmed by 6 bases and V by 3 bases; bases with no gene match: 11. This CDR3 is 16 amino acids long. Germline CDR1 and CDR2: KGHDR and SFDVKD. CDR3 sequence reads: CATSDPRQGESGEQYF. CDR3 in DNA: TGTGCCACCAGTGATCCCCGACAGGGGGAGTCAGGCGAGCAGTACTTC.

The chain recombines TRBV3-1 (or the pseudogene TRBV3-2) with TRBJ2-1; TRBD2 agrees at 7 bases. The CDR3 totals 15 residues. J lost 7 bases, V lost 0 bases, and 6 bases had no gene match. The germline V gene encodes CDR1 LGHDT and CDR2 YNNKEL (reference sequence). The CDR3 reads CASSQEGGTYNEQFF. CDR3 coding DNA: TGTGCCAGCAGCCAAGAGGGGGGGACTTATAATGAGCAGTTCTTC.

The chain employs TRBV9 and TRBJ1-3; D is unresolved. The CDR3 is 16 residues long. Deletions cut 0 bases from V and 0 bases from J, with 10 bases between. Per germline, CDR1 SGDLS and CDR2 YYNGEE. In DNA form, the CDR3 reads TGTGCCAGCAGCGTAGTAGCGGATTACTCTGGAAACACCATATATTTT. It encodes CASSVVADYSGNTIYF.

J is TRBJ2-7 and V is TRBV5-5; 9 nucleotides line up with TRBD1. The length of the CDR3 is 14 residues. CDR1 SGHKS and CDR2 YYEKEE come from the germline V gene (reference sequence). Germline trimming cut 5 bases from V and 2 bases from J; bases unmatched to any gene: 5. CDR3 sequence: CASSWDRAAYEQYF. CDR3 nucleotide sequence: TGTGCCAGCAGTTGGGACAGGGCGGCCTACGAGCAGTACTTC.

The chain couples TRBV25-1 to TRBJ2-3, with 9 bases matching TRBD2. This CDR3 has 16 amino acids. V shed 1 base and J 2 bases; nucleotides not matched to a gene: 4. The germline CDR1 and CDR2 sequences are MGHDK and SYGVNS. CDR3 sequence reads: CASSELAGVSTDTQYF. The CDR3 coding sequence is TGTGCCAGCAGTGAATTAGCGGGAGTGTCCACAGATACGCAGTATTTT. The whole variable domain, remainder taken from reference TRBV25-1 and TRBJ2-3, is EADIYQTPRYLVIGTGKKITLECSQTMGHDKMYWYQQDPGMELHLIHYSYGVNSTEKGDLSSESTVSRIRTEHFPLTLESARPSHTSQYLCASSELAGVSTDTQYFGPGTRLTVL.

The CDR3 spells CASSITGPLDGGYTF. CDR3 coding DNA: TGTGCCAGCAGCATCACTGGACCGTTGGACGGGGGCTACACCTTC. The chain carries TRBV7-9 and TRBJ1-2; D not resolved. This CDR3 comprises 15 residues. Germline V gene lookup returns CDR1 SEHNR and CDR2 FQNEAQ (reference sequence). V lost 5 bases to trimming and J lost 8 bases, with 21 bases between them.

V usage is TRBV7-9 and J usage is TRBJ2-7; D tentatively fits TRBD1 or TRBD2 (5 bases each). Trimming took 3 bases from V and 2 from J, leaving 8 bases between them. Germline V gene data show CDR1 as SEHNR and CDR2 as FQNEAQ (reference sequence). The CDR3 runs to 13 residues. CDR3 region: CASSLLGAYEQYF. The CDR3 DNA reads TGTGCCAGCAGCTTGCTGGGGGCCTACGAGCAGTACTTC.

The table lists this clone with a count of one. The V call is TRBV7-2, the J call TRBJ2-3; 11 nucleotides match TRBD2. This CDR3 spans 15 amino acids. CDR1 and CDR2 (germline): SGHTA, FQGNSA. V was clipped by 4 bases and J by 6 bases; unmatched bases: 6. CDR3 in DNA: TGTGCCAGCAGCTATAGCGGGGGGGCAAGGGATACGCAGTATTTT. Its protein product is CASSYSGGARDTQYF.

This clone has only one observation. The gene calls are TRBV18 and TRBJ2-1; 13 nucleotides agree with TRBD2. Trimming took 3 bases from V and 4 from J; bases not matched to a gene: 6. The length of the CDR3 is 17 residues. Germline CDR1 reads KGHSH; CDR2 reads LQKENI. The CDR3 sequence is CASSPTSGREMYNEQFF. As DNA, the CDR3 is TGTGCCAGCTCACCCACTAGCGGGAGGGAAATGTACAATGAGCAGTTCTTC.